Listed here are 10 T cell receptor beta chains from one sample, sequenced in a study of shared clonotypes between healthy human individuals. Assay: immunoSEQ multiplex PCR; the TCRdb copy retains only in-frame clones and omits some. Among 2 million to 2.5 million clones listed, roughly 94% were seen once. The sample comprised naive CD4+ T cells sorted from blood. The subset denotes: CD45RA+ positively selected. The origin of the receptors is a young man in good health.

V is TRBV18 and J is TRBJ1-1; weak D call: TRBD1 (5 bases). Trimming took 2 bases from V and 4 from J, leaving 11 bases between them. The CDR3 length is 14 residues. Germline CDR1 reads KGHSH; CDR2 reads LQKENI. The CDR3 spells CASSPAGEGTEAFF. For the CDR3, the DNA is TGTGCCAGCTCACCAGCGGGGGAAGGCACTGAAGCTTTCTTT.

V is TRBV10-1 and J is TRBJ2-2; unclear D gene. CDR1 WNHNN and CDR2 SYGVQD come from the germline V gene (reference sequence). CDR3 length: 12 amino acids. Trimming pared 4 bases from V and 6 bases from J, leaving 6 bases between. CDR3 nucleotides: TGCGCCAGCAGTGCCCGACCCGGGGAGCTGTTTTTT. Translated, it gives CASSARPGELFF.

This chain joins TRBV4-2 and TRBJ2-7, with D hard to call. Germline V gene sequence: CDR1 LGHNA, CDR2 YNFKEQ. Trimming removed 0 bases from V and 7 bases from J, with 10 bases in between. The CDR3 spans 13 residues. CDR3 DNA: TGTGCCAGCAGCCAAGATGCAGTTTTGGAGCAGTACTTC. It encodes CASSQDAVLEQYF.

This chain links TRBV5-8 with TRBJ2-3, with D perhaps assigned TRBD1 or TRBD2 (5 bases each). The CDR3 length is 15 residues. Germline CDR1 SGHTS, CDR2 YDEGEE. The V end lost 1 base, the J end lost 2 bases, and 11 bases lay between the germline ends. The CDR3 loop reads CASSLQGVHTDTQYF. DNA of the CDR3: TGTGCCAGCAGCTTGCAGGGAGTCCACACAGATACGCAGTATTTT.

The chain carries TRBV5-6 and TRBJ1-1, with D unresolved. V was cut by 1 base and J by 5 bases, with 12 bases left in between. Germline CDR1 and CDR2: SGHDT and YYEEEE. The CDR3 runs 14 residues. The CDR3 spells CASSLLGENTEAFF. The CDR3 DNA follows: TGTGCCAGCAGCTTGTTGGGAGAGAATACTGAAGCTTTCTTT.

This clone was observed once. V usage is TRBV7-9 and J usage is TRBJ2-4; D unresolved. The V gene's germline CDR1 is SEHNR and CDR2 FQNEAQ (reference sequence). The V end was cut by 5 bases, the J end by 0 bases, with 11 bases between. The CDR3 sequence is 15 residues long. CDR3 bases: TGTGCCAGCAGCCCCGAACTGATAGCCAAAAACATTCAGTACTTC. Encoded protein: CASSPELIAKNIQYF.

This rearrangement joins TRBV6-1 to TRBJ2-1; tentatively, D is TRBD1 (6 bases). In germline, CDR1 is MNHNS, CDR2 SASEGT. Trimming shortened V by 2 bases and J by 3 bases, and 11 bases separated the two germline ends. The CDR3 sequence is 15 residues long. The CDR3 nucleotides are TGTGCCAGCAGTGAACTACAGGGTATCTACAATGAGCAGTTCTTC. Encoded protein: CASSELQGIYNEQFF.

This clone was seen only once. V usage is TRBV7-9 and J usage is TRBJ2-3; tentatively, D is TRBD1 (5 bases). CDR1 and CDR2 (germline): SEHNR, FQNEAQ (reference sequence). V dropped 1 base and J dropped 0 bases, with 17 bases sitting between them. The CDR3 length is 18 residues. This CDR3 reads CASSLGGYGPGSTDTQYF. The DNA for the CDR3 is TGTGCCAGCAGCTTAGGTGGGTATGGGCCAGGGAGCACAGATACGCAGTATTTT.

The chain recombines TRBV7-2 with TRBJ2-3; no clear D. The CDR3 has 14 amino acids. Germline values: CDR1 SGHTA, CDR2 FQGNSA. Deletions cut 2 bases from V and 5 bases from J, with 11 bases between. Here the CDR3 DNA reads TGTGCCAGCAGCTTACAAGGGTGGGGAGATACGCAGTATTTT. Its protein product is CASSLQGWGDTQYF.

This clone was seen just once. The chain is built from TRBV7-6 and TRBJ2-2; no clear D gene. Germline CDR1 and CDR2: SGHVS and FNYEAQ. The CDR3 sequence is 13 residues long. The V end was cut by 1 base, the J end by 6 bases, with 6 bases between. Here the CDR3 reads CASSLVQPGELFF. The CDR3 DNA follows: TGTGCCAGCAGCTTAGTTCAGCCCGGGGAGCTGTTTTTT.